Below are 2 T cell receptor beta chains sequenced from a single sample in a study of patients and donors after allogeneic stem cell transplantation. TCRdb processed the RT-PCR reads anew with MiXCR; each CDR3 protein has one entry. The table records roughly 230,000 distinct CDR3 sequences, 12% to 15% of them present only once. The specimen was blood, either unsorted or a sorted T cell fraction (not recorded which). All receptors come from a human donor who was either an allogeneic HSCT recipient or a stem cell or donor lymphocyte infusion donor (not recorded which). It is not recorded whose cells these are; they may come from a transplant donor.

V and J are TRBV9 and TRBJ2-3; no definite D call. CDR3 length equals 17 residues. The V and J ends lost 4 bases and 2 bases respectively, with 20 bases between them. In germline, CDR1 is SGDLS, CDR2 YYNGEE. The CDR3 region has the DNA TGTGCCAGCAGCTCCACCTCGACTCCCCTTGCCACAGATACGCAGTATTTT. This encodes CASSSTSTPLATDTQYF.

This clonotype was seen ten or more times. The chain uses TRBV12-3 or TRBV12-4 and TRBJ2-7; 8 positions agree with TRBD1. CDR3 length: 13 residues. Germline trimming cut 6 bases from V and 5 bases from J; bases unmatched to any gene: 6. CDR3 nucleotide sequence: TGTGCCAGCAGAGGACAGGGATACAACGAGCAGTACTTC. It specifies CASRGQGYNEQYF.